This entry lists 26 T cell receptor beta chains sequenced from one sample in a study of OX40 agonist ivuxolimab in advanced cancers. Measured with immunoSEQ multiplex PCR; TCRdb has only the in-frame clones, and not every one. Of over 75,000 clones listed, roughly 87% are singletons. The sequencing here drew on CD4+ or CD8+ T cells sorted from blood, taken in a trial of the OX40 agonist ivuxolimab. These TCRs come from an adult with an advanced solid tumor such as melanoma, head and neck, liver or kidney cancer.

The chain links TRBV5-1 to TRBJ2-2, with unresolved D. V was cut by 3 bases and J by 5 bases, with 17 bases left in between. This CDR3 comprises 16 residues. Germline loops: CDR1 SGHRS, CDR2 YFSETQ. CDR3 in DNA: TGCGCCAGCAGCTCAGAGGACCTTCTGGGGACCGGGGAGCTGTTTTTT. Its translation: CASSSEDLLGTGELFF. The complete variable domain, with remaining parts taken from reference TRBV5-1 and TRBJ2-2, reads KAGVTQTPRYLIKTRGQQVTLSCSPISGHRSVSWYQQTPGQGLQFLFEYFSETQRNKGNFPGRFSGRQFSNSRSEMNVSTLELGDSALYLCASSSEDLLGTGELFFGEGSRLTVL.

The genes are TRBV15 and TRBJ2-7, with TRBD2 as a possible D gene (5 bases). The V end lost 0 bases, the J end lost 5 bases, and 14 bases lay between the germline ends. This CDR3 is 15 amino acids long. The germline gives CDR1 LNHNV, CDR2 YYDKDF (reference sequence). CDR3 coding DNA: TGTGCCACCAGCAGAGATCGTTGGGTGGAGGACGAGCAGTACTTC. Translating gives CATSRDRWVEDEQYF. The full variable domain, in which reference TRBV15 and TRBJ2-7 provide the parts outside the CDR3, is DAMVIQNPRYQVTQFGKPVTLSCSQTLNHNVMYWYQQKSSQAPKLLFHYYDKDFNNEADTPDNFQSRRPNTSFCFLDIRSPGLGDTAMYLCATSRDRWVEDEQYFGPGTRLTVT.

The chain uses TRBV28 and TRBJ2-2; TRBD2 matches 8 bases. This CDR3 is built from 15 residues. Germline V gene sequence: CDR1 MDHEN, CDR2 SYDVKM. J lost 6 bases, V lost 5 bases, and 8 bases had no gene match. The CDR3, as DNA: TGTGCCAGCAGTCCCCCCGGGACTAGAGCCGGGGAGCTGTTTTTT. It translates to CASSPPGTRAGELFF. The entire variable domain, with the rest obtained from reference TRBV28 and TRBJ2-2, is as follows: DVKVTQSSRYLVKRTGEKVFLECVQDMDHENMFWYRQDPGLGLRLIYFSYDVKMKEKGDIPEGYSVSREKKERFSLILESASTNQTSMYLCASSPPGTRAGELFFGEGSRLTVL.

J is TRBJ1-2 and V is TRBV5-5, with D uncertain. Trimming pared 3 bases from V and 6 bases from J, leaving 9 bases between. CDR1 is SGHKS and CDR2 is YYEKEE in the germline V gene (reference sequence). This CDR3 has 12 residues. In DNA, the CDR3 is TGTGCCAGCAGCTCCGACTTTGATGGCTACACCTTC. Its protein product is CASSSDFDGYTF.

This clone has more than one count but fewer than ten. For the CDR3, the DNA is TGTGCCAGCAGCTTAGATGGGACTCTACAGCAGTACTTC. This codes for CASSLDGTLQQYF. This chain uses TRBV7-8 with TRBJ2-7; a possible D gene is TRBD2 (6 bases). The CDR3 spans 13 residues. The V end was cut by 1 base, the J end by 8 bases, with 12 bases between. CDR1 is SGHVS, CDR2 FQNEAQ, per germline.

The chain is built from TRBV5-4 and TRBJ1-2; 8 nucleotides align to TRBD1. CDR1 SGHNT and CDR2 YYREEE come from the germline V gene (reference sequence). Germline trimming cut 4 bases from V and 4 bases from J; bases unmatched to any gene: 9. The CDR3 length is 15 residues. The chain's CDR3 is CASSAGAGGLYGYTF. The CDR3 DNA reads TGTGCCAGCAGCGCGGGAGCAGGGGGCCTCTATGGCTACACCTTC.

This clone was seen only once. This chain joins TRBV7-2 and TRBJ1-1; perhaps TRBD1 as D (6 bases). The CDR3 is 15 amino acids. CDR1 SGHTA and CDR2 FQGNSA come from the germline V gene. V was shortened by 3 bases and J by 0 bases, with 11 bases between the two germline ends. The CDR3 DNA follows: TGTGCCAGCAGCTTTTCCGGACAGCTGAACACTGAAGCTTTCTTT. Translation: CASSFSGQLNTEAFF. Drawing the rest from reference TRBV7-2 and TRBJ1-1, the complete variable domain is GAGVSQSPSNKVTEKGKDVELRCDPISGHTALYWYRQSLGQGLEFLIYFQGNSAPDKSGLPSDRFSAERTGGSVSTLTIQRTQQEDSAVYLCASSFSGQLNTEAFFGQGTRLTVV.

The gene calls are TRBV30 and TRBJ1-2; D possibly corresponds to TRBD1 (5 bases). This CDR3 comprises 15 residues. Trimming stripped 1 base from V and 0 bases from J, with 12 bases between. The V gene's germline CDR1 is GTSNPN and CDR2 SVGIG (reference sequence). CDR3 loop: CAWSGQGVTNYGYTF. CDR3 DNA sequence: TGTGCCTGGAGTGGCCAGGGCGTCACTAACTATGGCTACACCTTC. The entire variable domain, with the rest obtained from reference TRBV30 and TRBJ1-2, is as follows: SQTIHQWPATLVQPVGSPLSLECTVEGTSNPNLYWYRQAAGRGLQLLFYSVGIGQISSEVPQNLSASRPQDRQFILSSKKLLLSDSGFYLCAWSGQGVTNYGYTFGSGTRLTVV.

The chain joins TRBV29-1 to TRBJ2-2, with D possibly being TRBD2 (6 bases). V lost 4 bases and J lost 7, with 10 bases in between. CDR1 is SQVTM, CDR2 ANQGSEA, per germline. The CDR3 is 12 amino acids. This CDR3 reads CSVVWGVGELFF. CDR3 sequence (DNA): TGCAGCGTTGTATGGGGGGTCGGGGAGCTGTTTTTT.

The J gene is TRBJ1-1, the V gene TRBV6-5; TRBD1 agrees at 10 bases. Trimming removed 5 bases from V and 10 bases from J; junction bases left unmatched: 4. Germline V gene data show CDR1 as MNHEY and CDR2 as SVGAGI. This CDR3 is built from 12 residues. The CDR3 sequence: CASSQGTGVAFF. CDR3 DNA sequence: TGTGCCAGCAGTCAAGGGACAGGGGTAGCTTTCTTT.

The chain uses TRBV7-9 and TRBJ1-1; tentative D call: TRBD1 (6 bases). Germline V gene lookup returns CDR1 SEHNR and CDR2 FQNEAQ (reference sequence). The V end lost 7 bases, the J end lost 1 base, and 7 bases lay between the germline ends. The CDR3 runs to 12 residues. The CDR3 DNA is TGTGCCAGCAAGGACAGGAACACTGAAGCTTTCTTT. It is translated as CASKDRNTEAFF.

The CDR3 DNA reads as TGTGCCAGCAGTTGGACAGGTGCAACTAATGAAAAACTGTTTTTT. Protein sequence: CASSWTGATNEKLFF. The gene calls are TRBV5-6 and TRBJ1-4, with 7 bases matching TRBD1. Trimming removed 5 bases from V and 0 bases from J; junction bases left unmatched: 4. Germline loops: CDR1 SGHDT, CDR2 YYEEEE. The CDR3 has 15 residues.

This clone showed up just a few times. V is TRBV7-8 and J is TRBJ1-1, with no clear D. Germline V lookup: CDR1 SGHVS, CDR2 FQNEAQ. The CDR3 has 12 amino acids. The V gene lost 5 bases and the J gene lost 1 base, with 5 bases spanning the gap. CDR3 residues: CASSRENTEAFF. The CDR3 coding sequence is TGTGCCAGCAGCCGGGAGAACACTGAAGCTTTCTTT.

The genes are TRBV19 and TRBJ1-2; D not certain. Germline CDR1 is LNHDA and CDR2 is SQIVND (reference sequence). The CDR3 is made up of 16 amino acids. V was shortened by 3 bases and J by 4 bases, with 18 bases between the two germline ends. CDR3 loop: CASSIVPLGSLYGYTF. The CDR3 nucleotides read TGTGCCAGTAGTATCGTTCCCTTGGGCAGCCTCTATGGCTACACCTTC.

The chain employs TRBV1 and TRBJ1-1; the D call TRBD1 from the table was never checked on the DNA. TRBV1 is a recognized pseudogene. The CDR3 covers 17 residues. The CDR3 DNA reads as TGCACCAGCAGCCAAGGGACAGTGAGAGAGGAGAAGACTGAAGCTTTCTTT. Its protein is CTSSQGTVREEKTEAFF.

The chain couples TRBV19 to TRBJ2-3; 9 positions match TRBD2. The CDR3 is 15 amino acids. Germline V lookup: CDR1 LNHDA, CDR2 SQIVND (reference sequence). V was clipped by 6 bases and J by 2 bases; unmatched bases: 6. The CDR3 reads CASRETSGDTDTQYF. CDR3 DNA sequence: TGTGCCAGTAGGGAGACTAGCGGAGACACAGATACGCAGTATTTT. Based on the CDR3 plus reference TRBV19 and TRBJ2-3, the full variable domain is DGGITQSPKYLFRKEGQNVTLSCEQNLNHDAMYWYRQDPGQGLRLIYYSQIVNDFQKGDIAEGYSVSREKKESFPLTVTSAQKNPTAFYLCASRETSGDTDTQYFGPGTRLTVL.

The chain links TRBV7-2 to TRBJ2-7, with TRBD2 matching over 8 bases. Germline loops: CDR1 SGHTA, CDR2 FQGNSA. The CDR3 has 14 residues. Germline trimming cut 2 bases from V and 4 bases from J; bases unmatched to any gene: 4. The CDR3 loop is CASSLRLAGYEQYF. The CDR3, as DNA: TGTGCCAGCAGCTTAAGGCTAGCGGGTTACGAGCAGTACTTC.

The chain links TRBV4-1 to TRBJ2-2, with D tentatively TRBD2 (6 bases). The germline V gene encodes CDR1 MGHRA and CDR2 YSYEKL. Trimming pared 2 bases from V and 3 bases from J, leaving 16 bases between. This CDR3 is 17 amino acids long. CDR3 amino acids: CASSQPPGLQDTGELFF. For the CDR3, the DNA is TGCGCCAGCAGCCAACCACCGGGACTTCAGGACACCGGGGAGCTGTTTTTT.

The chain couples TRBV7-6 to TRBJ1-1; D might be TRBD1 (5 bases). With 3 bases removed from V and 3 bases from J, the gap between germline ends came to 17 bases. CDR1 SGHVS and CDR2 FNYEAQ come from the germline V gene. The CDR3 is 16 residues long. The CDR3 loop is CASSLIPSGGYTEAFF. For the CDR3, the DNA is TGTGCCAGCAGCTTGATCCCTTCTGGGGGGTACACTGAAGCTTTCTTT.

This clone turned up a few times. The J gene is TRBJ1-2, the V gene TRBV7-9; 7 bases are shared with TRBD1. Germline-derived CDR1 and CDR2 are SEHNR and FQNEAQ (reference sequence). V trimming: 6 bases; J trimming: 2 bases; junction bases outside the gene matches: 3. The CDR3 has 13 amino acids. The CDR3 bases are TGTGCCAGCAGTACGGGACAGAACTATGGCTACACCTTC. Residues: CASSTGQNYGYTF.

The chain couples TRBV4-1 to TRBJ1-4; TRBD1 is a possible D gene (5 bases). From germline, CDR1 is MGHRA and CDR2 YSYEKL. V was cut by 1 base and J by 1 base, with 10 bases left in between. The CDR3 is made up of 16 amino acids. The CDR3 DNA is TGCGCCAGCAGCCAAGGTTGGGGGGAAACTAATGAAAAACTGTTTTTT. Translation: CASSQGWGETNEKLFF.

This chain uses TRBV7-3 with TRBJ1-2; TRBD1 aligns across 8 bases. Germline assignment: CDR1 SGHTA and CDR2 FQGTGA. Trimming took 5 bases from V and 4 from J; bases not matched to a gene: 9. The length of the CDR3 is 15 residues. CDR3 residues: CASSPSGQALYGYTF. The CDR3 DNA reads as TGTGCCAGCAGCCCCTCGGGACAGGCGCTCTATGGCTACACCTTC.

The chain has TRBV9 and TRBJ2-1, with 12 bases fitting TRBD2. The germline V gene has CDR1 SGDLS and CDR2 YYNGEE. V was clipped by 4 bases and J by 7 bases; unmatched bases: 3. The length of the CDR3 is 14 residues. The DNA of the CDR3 is TGTGCCAGCAGCACTAGCGGGAGGTGGAATGAGCAGTTCTTC. Its translation: CASSTSGRWNEQFF.

The genes are TRBV10-3 and TRBJ2-7; D tentatively reads TRBD1 or TRBD2 (5 bases each). V lost 8 bases, J lost 2 bases, and 10 bases lay in between. CDR3 length: 12 amino acids. Germline lookup yields CDR1 ENHRY and CDR2 SYGVKD. This CDR3 is CAIGDQPYEQYF. The CDR3 DNA is TGTGCCATCGGGGACCAACCCTACGAGCAGTACTTC.

The V and J genes are TRBV27 and TRBJ2-5; 10 bases are shared with TRBD1. The germline V gene has CDR1 MNHEY and CDR2 SMNVEV (reference sequence). The CDR3 is 14 amino acids. The J segment lost 5 bases and the V segment lost 5 bases, leaving 5 bases of the junction unmatched. The CDR3 sequence: CASSKGQGTETQYF. The DNA for the CDR3 is TGTGCCAGCAGTAAGGGACAGGGGACGGAGACCCAGTACTTC.

The chain has TRBV4-3 and TRBJ2-5; D is unclear. This CDR3 spans 14 amino acids. Germline lookup yields CDR1 LGHNA and CDR2 YSLEER. With 0 bases removed from V and 5 bases from J, the gap between germline ends came to 10 bases. The CDR3 reads CASSQDPSSETQYF. The CDR3 coding sequence is TGCGCCAGCAGCCAAGATCCGTCTTCGGAGACCCAGTACTTC.